This T cell receptor (beta chain) stems from a study of sequential checkpoint blockade in melanoma. Germline V gene sequence: CDR1 MNHNS, CDR2 SASEGT. This CDR3 spans 13 amino acids. J was trimmed by 6 bases and V by 8 bases; bases with no gene match: 9. Profiled with immunoSEQ multiplex PCR; TCRdb holds only in-frame clones, not every one. The sample yields tens of thousands of clones, less than 90% seen once. Treatment here: randomized to nivolumab then ipilimumab (arm A) or the reverse (arm B). Live CD3+CD8+ CD19− CD56− cells were sorted from PBMCs. The sequencing here drew on CD8+ T cells sorted from blood (inferred from file names), taken from a patient given nivolumab and ipilimumab in sequence. The clonotype comes from a human donor with melanoma. This chain connects TRBV6-1 to TRBJ1-1, with 7 bases lining up with TRBD1. Here the CDR3 DNA reads TGTGCCAGCCGGGCGACCGGGACAGCTGAAGCTTTCTTT. It specifies CASRATGTAEAFF.